These 8 T cell receptor beta chains were all obtained from the same sample, sequenced in a study of neoadjuvant anti-PD-1 for oral cavity cancer. TCRdb's table, derived via immunoSEQ multiplex PCR, lists solely in-frame clones and lacks some. The table lists roughly 23,000 clones, 45% of them singletons. This sample's time point: after neoadjuvant nivolumab, at surgical resection. The sequencing here drew on tumor tissue, taken after nivolumab (anti-PD-1) treatment. These receptors were taken from a person between 35 and 79 years old with oral cavity squamous cell carcinoma.

V and J are TRBV30 and TRBJ2-7; D remains unclear. Trimming removed 4 bases at V and 4 bases at J, with 11 bases between. This CDR3 contains 12 residues. From germline, CDR1 is GTSNPN and CDR2 SVGIG (reference sequence). This CDR3 reads CAWTPDHYEQYF. DNA for the CDR3: TGTGCCTGGACCCCGGACCATTACGAGCAGTACTTC. Together with reference TRBV30 and TRBJ2-7, the CDR3 gives the full variable domain: SQTIHQWPATLVQPVGSPLSLECTVEGTSNPNLYWYRQAAGRGLQLLFYSVGIGQISSEVPQNLSASRPQDRQFILSSKKLLLSDSGFYLCAWTPDHYEQYFGPGTRLTVT.

This clone has only one observation. The chain is built from TRBV6-5 and TRBJ1-4; D not resolved. Germline-derived CDR1 and CDR2 are MNHEY and SVGAGI. The CDR3 loop spans 14 amino acids. V gave up 2 bases and J gave up 10 bases, with 14 bases separating them. This CDR3 is CASSYGPGTGKLFF. The CDR3 bases are TGTGCCAGCAGTTACGGGCCAGGAACGGGAAAACTGTTTTTT.

This clone was detected only a few times. V and J are TRBV5-6 and TRBJ1-2; D possibly corresponds to TRBD1 (5 bases). In germline, CDR1 is SGHDT, CDR2 YYEEEE. The CDR3 runs to 15 residues. Trimming took 4 bases from V and 4 from J, leaving 17 bases between them. CDR3 in DNA: TGTGCCAGCAGCCCCCCGGGACGGCCTCTCTATGGCTACACCTTC. Protein: CASSPPGRPLYGYTF.

The chain joins TRBV5-6 to TRBJ1-2; D is perhaps TRBD1 (6 bases). The CDR3 spans 13 residues. Germline loops: CDR1 SGHDT, CDR2 YYEEEE. V was shortened by 1 base and J by 7 bases, with 11 bases between the two germline ends. The CDR3, as DNA: TGTGCCAGCAGCTTGCAGGGGCTCAGTGGCTACACCTTC. Its translation is CASSLQGLSGYTF.

The CDR3 region is CASSPTRGVQETQYF. CDR3 nucleotides: TGTGCCAGCAGCCCCACGAGAGGGGTGCAAGAGACCCAGTACTTC. This chain links TRBV11-2 with TRBJ2-5; D is tentatively TRBD1 or TRBD2 (5 bases each). With 5 bases removed from V and 2 bases from J, the gap between germline ends came to 15 bases. The CDR3 loop spans 15 amino acids. Germline CDR1 and CDR2: SGHAT and FQNNGV.

This clone ranks as medium-sized (0.01 to 0.1%). V gene TRBV20-1 combines with J gene TRBJ2-1; 8 nucleotides match TRBD2. The CDR3 has 10 amino acids. V was clipped by 6 bases and J by 10 bases; unmatched bases: 2. Germline V gene data show CDR1 as DFQATT and CDR2 as SNEGSKA (reference sequence). The CDR3 DNA reads as TGCAGTGCCGGCGGGGGGGAGCAGTTCTTC. Translating gives CSAGGGEQFF.

The chain joins TRBV11-2 to TRBJ2-7; 8 bases map to TRBD2. The CDR3 is made up of 15 amino acids. Germline loops: CDR1 SGHAT, CDR2 FQNNGV. V lost 1 base to trimming and J lost 1 base; unmatched junction nucleotides: 3. CDR3 sequence reads: CASSLGGTRSYEQYF. The CDR3 DNA sequence: TGTGCCAGCAGCTTAGGGGGGACTAGGTCCTACGAGCAGTACTTC.

This clone was seen ten or more times. This chain connects TRBV7-2 to TRBJ2-1; TRBD1 aligns across 7 bases. With V trimmed by 7 bases and J by 0 bases, 6 bases remained unmatched. The CDR3 is 15 amino acids. Germline CDR1 reads SGHTA; CDR2 reads FQGNSA. CDR3 sequence (DNA): TGTGCCAGCATCCAAGGGGGCAACTCCTACAATGAGCAGTTCTTC. Translation: CASIQGGNSYNEQFF.